The TCR beta chain under discussion was sequenced for a study of T cells in tuberculosis. Whole-study results and caveats: Selection depended on which cryopreserved specimens were available. GMM-specific TCRs were nearer to active tuberculosis alpha repertoires, suggesting expansion.

Each clinical donor contributed on average around 110,000 T cells from unsorted cryopreserved PBMC. In the case of this clone: The antigen is not known.

TCRdb's table, derived via immunoSEQ multiplex PCR, lists solely in-frame clones and lacks some. The data contain under 25,000 clones, roughly 97% of them singletons. The germline V gene encodes CDR1 SGDLS and CDR2 YYNGEE. The CDR3 contains 16 residues. Losses at the gene ends were 3 bases for V and 0 bases for J; bases not matched to a gene: 8. The sequenced sample consisted of PBMCs. This clonotype originated in a donor aged 10-30 years with latent tuberculosis or without tuberculosis infection. The chain uses TRBV9 and TRBJ1-1; 7 positions agree with TRBD1. CDR3 DNA: TGTGCCAGCAGCGCCCACAGGGGTGCCATGAACACTGAAGCTTTCTTT. Protein product: CASSAHRGAMNTEAFF.